Sequencing of this TCR beta chain was carried out in a study of T cells in Graves' hyperthyroidism and ophthalmopathy (dated by TCRdb to between 2018 and 2020). In the study overall: Peripheral blood samples were taken at initial diagnosis, before any treatment was given. Whether ophthalmopathy could be predicted prospectively was tested in an independent validation cohort made up of under 20 hyperthyroidism patients plus 17 patients who later progressed to ophthalmopathy. The roughly 99 discovery patients were divided at random into training and test sets in a 7:3 ratio. To identify distinguishing TCR V-J signatures, a discovery cohort of around 100 patients was used, comprising 40 to 45 with Graves' ophthalmopathy and 57 with stable Graves' hyperthyroidism. TCR Vbeta CDR3 sequencing of 120 to 150 peripheral blood samples (around 45 ophthalmopathy, about 74 hyperthyroidism and some 17 progressor patients) is reported in the paper. After sampling, hyperthyroidism patients received methimazole starting at 30 mg daily, and ophthalmopathy patients received high-dose intravenous methylprednisolone. In several Graves' hyperthyroidism patients, the study also compared T-cell repertoires from thyroid tissue with T-cell repertoires from blood. What the authors observed across the whole study: In validation, progression to ophthalmopathy was predicted by the model with roughly 71% sensitivity and 72.22% specificity, a median of 6.5 months before onset. A 13 V-J signature model separated ophthalmopathy from stable hyperthyroidism, with 87.88% sensitivity and roughly 82% specificity in cross-validation and 80%/75% in testing. Sample size was not statistically predetermined, and investigators were not blinded to group allocation. Most expanded thyroid clonotypes (frequency above 0.001) were also found in blood, which suggests that blood repertoires may mirror thyroid immune responses.

A few counts support this clonotype. Its recognized antigen is unknown. The input lacks base qualities; no much larger clone sits a single base away. Amplification of TCR beta CDR3 regions was carried out from RNA transcripts. A first-round RT-PCR of the TCR CDR3 used the HTBI primer set with the Qiagen OneStep RT-PCR kit. The libraries were constructed in a second round of multiplex PCR and then size-selected and purified. Libraries were sequenced paired-end with 100 bp reads on an Illumina HiSeq2000. The authors' pipeline ran thus. SOAPnuke was used to process the raw data, removing reads that contained adapters or uncalled bases, had a mean Phred below 15, or lacked an exact match to the constant primer or identifier. COPE v1.2.5 was used to merge the high-quality paired reads, and each unique nucleotide sequence was defined as a clonotype. MiTCR v1.1 was used to align clonotypes to the IMGT TRBV, TRBD and TRBJ reference segments. Only V-J combinations with frequency above 0.0001, covering about 99% of repertoires, were analysed. The TCS score was defined as the ratio of F50 (clonal expansion) to E x V (chaos), calculated using BLOSUM62-based TCRdist between CDR3 peptides within each V-J. Welch's t-statistics and random forest reduced fewer than 600 V-J features to about 12, which were used in a naive Bayes classifier (R e1071). TCRdb passed the public sequencing reads through fastp at Q25 and MiXCR, retaining productive beta sequences. All rows with the same CDR3 protein become a single entry with the most common DNA and genes. In this record, the V and J calls reflect TCRdb's handling and not the investigators' own analysis. This sample lists about 350,000 distinct CDR3 sequences; approximately 14% were detected once. About 20% of the sample comes from the top ten.

Measured from the cysteine to the phenylalanine, the CDR3 is 14 residues long. Just CDR3 DNA is preserved here, 42 bases in frame from base 1. In the germline V gene (reference sequence), CDR1 corresponds to DFQATT and CDR2 to SNEGSKA. V drops 3 bases and J drops 0 bases, leaving 10 bases in between. Ophthalmopathy patients had moderately to severely active disease, Clinical Activity Score of at least 3, NOSPECS grade of at least 4, and duration under 3 months. Patients with uncontrolled infections, other autoimmune diseases, pregnancy or lactation were excluded. Diagnoses relied on clinical symptoms, serum thyroxine and TRAb, thyroid ultrasound and orbital computed tomography. PBMCs were separated from roughly 9.3 ml of fresh peripheral blood using Ficoll-Paque density gradient centrifugation. Total RNA was extracted using Trizol reagent, and RNA quality was assessed on an Agilent 2100 Bioanalyzer.

The sample taken for sequencing was blood. The V gene is TRBV20-1 and the J gene is TRBJ2-3, with the D assignment possibly TRBD1 or TRBD2, given 6 matching bases for each. The TCR comes from a woman aged 55-70 years with Graves' ophthalmopathy. The nucleotide sequence is TGCAGTGCTAGGAAGGGGGGTAGCACAGATACGCAGTATTTT. This codes for CSARKGGSTDTQYF.